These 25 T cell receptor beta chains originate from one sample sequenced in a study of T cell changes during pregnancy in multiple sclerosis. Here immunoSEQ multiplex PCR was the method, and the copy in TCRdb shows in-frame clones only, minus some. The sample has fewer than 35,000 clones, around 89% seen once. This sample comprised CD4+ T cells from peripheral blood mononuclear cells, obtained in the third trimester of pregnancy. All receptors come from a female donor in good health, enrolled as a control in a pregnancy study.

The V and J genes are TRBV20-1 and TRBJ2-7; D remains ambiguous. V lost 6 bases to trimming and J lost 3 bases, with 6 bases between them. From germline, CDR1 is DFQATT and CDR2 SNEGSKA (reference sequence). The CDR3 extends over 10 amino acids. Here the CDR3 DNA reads TGCAGTGCCTTAGACTACGAGCAGTACTTC. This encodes CSALDYEQYF.

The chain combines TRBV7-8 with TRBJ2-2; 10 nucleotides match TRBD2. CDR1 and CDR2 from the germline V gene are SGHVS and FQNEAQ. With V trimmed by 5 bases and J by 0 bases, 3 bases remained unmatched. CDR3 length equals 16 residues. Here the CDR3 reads CASSPTSGTNTGELFF. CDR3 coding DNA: TGTGCCAGCAGCCCCACTAGCGGGACGAACACCGGGGAGCTGTTTTTT.

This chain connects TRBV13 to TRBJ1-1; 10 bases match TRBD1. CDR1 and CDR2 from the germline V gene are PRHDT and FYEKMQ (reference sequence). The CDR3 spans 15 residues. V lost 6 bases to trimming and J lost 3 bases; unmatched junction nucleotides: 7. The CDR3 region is CASSRTGGGDTEAFF. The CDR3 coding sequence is TGTGCCAGCAGTCGGACAGGGGGTGGGGACACTGAAGCTTTCTTT.

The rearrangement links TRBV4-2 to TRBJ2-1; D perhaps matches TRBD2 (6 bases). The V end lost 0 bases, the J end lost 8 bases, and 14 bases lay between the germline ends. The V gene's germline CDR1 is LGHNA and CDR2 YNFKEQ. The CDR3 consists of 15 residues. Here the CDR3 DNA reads TGTGCCAGCAGCCAAGATGTTGGAGGGGACCATGAGCAGTTCTTC. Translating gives CASSQDVGGDHEQFF.

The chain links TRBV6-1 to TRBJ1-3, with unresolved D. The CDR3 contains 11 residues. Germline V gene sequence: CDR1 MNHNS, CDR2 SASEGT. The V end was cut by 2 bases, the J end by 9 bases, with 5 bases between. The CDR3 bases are TGTGCCAGCAGTGAACAGGTCACCATATATTTT. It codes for CASSEQVTIYF.

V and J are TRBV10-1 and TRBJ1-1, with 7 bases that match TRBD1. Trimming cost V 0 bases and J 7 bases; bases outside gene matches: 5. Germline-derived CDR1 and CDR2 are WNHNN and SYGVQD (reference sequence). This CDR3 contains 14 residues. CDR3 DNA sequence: TGCGCCAGCAGTGAGTCAGGGGGCCTGCGTGAAGCTTTCTTT. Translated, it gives CASSESGGLREAFF.

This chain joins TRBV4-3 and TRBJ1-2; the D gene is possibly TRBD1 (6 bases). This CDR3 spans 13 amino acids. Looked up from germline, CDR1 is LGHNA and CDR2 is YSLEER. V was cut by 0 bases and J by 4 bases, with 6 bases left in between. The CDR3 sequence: CASSQEQGYGYTF. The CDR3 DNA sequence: TGCGCCAGCAGCCAAGAACAGGGCTATGGCTACACCTTC.

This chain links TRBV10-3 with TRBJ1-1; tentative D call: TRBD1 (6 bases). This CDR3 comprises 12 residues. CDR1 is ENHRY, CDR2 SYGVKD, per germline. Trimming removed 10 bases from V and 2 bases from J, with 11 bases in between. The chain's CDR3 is CATGTLNTEAFF. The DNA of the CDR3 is TGTGCCACCGGGACACTTAACACTGAAGCTTTCTTT.

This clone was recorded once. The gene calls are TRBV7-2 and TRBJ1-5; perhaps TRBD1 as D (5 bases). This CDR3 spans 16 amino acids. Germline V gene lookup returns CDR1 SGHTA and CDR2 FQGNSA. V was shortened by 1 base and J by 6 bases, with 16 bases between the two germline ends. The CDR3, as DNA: TGTGCCAGCAGCTTAGACCGTCCAGGGCATACTCAGCCCCAGCATTTT. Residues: CASSLDRPGHTQPQHF.

The CDR3 reads CASSLGGSFRNEQFF. CDR3 nucleotides: TGTGCCAGCAGCTTAGGCGGGAGTTTTAGGAATGAGCAGTTCTTC. J is TRBJ2-1 and V is TRBV11-2; 7 bases fit TRBD2. Looked up from germline, CDR1 is SGHAT and CDR2 is FQNNGV. The CDR3 extends over 15 amino acids. The ends lost 1 base at V and 7 bases at J; junction bases unmatched: 7.

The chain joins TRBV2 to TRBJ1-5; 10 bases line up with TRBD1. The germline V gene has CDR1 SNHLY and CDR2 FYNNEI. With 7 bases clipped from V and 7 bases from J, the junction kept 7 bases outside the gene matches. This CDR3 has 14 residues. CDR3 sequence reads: CASTRGTGVQPQHF. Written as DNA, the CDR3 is TGTGCCAGCACGAGGGGGACAGGGGTCCAGCCCCAGCATTTT.

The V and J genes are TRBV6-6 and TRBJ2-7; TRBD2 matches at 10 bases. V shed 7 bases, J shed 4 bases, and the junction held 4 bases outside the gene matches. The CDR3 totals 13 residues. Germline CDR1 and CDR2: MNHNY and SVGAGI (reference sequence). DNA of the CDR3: TGTGCCAGCAACAGCGGGGGGGCTTACGAGCAGTACTTC. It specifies CASNSGGAYEQYF.

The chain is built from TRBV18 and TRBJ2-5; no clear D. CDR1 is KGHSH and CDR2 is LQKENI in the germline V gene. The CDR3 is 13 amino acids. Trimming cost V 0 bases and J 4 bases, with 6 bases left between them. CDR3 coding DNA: TGTGCCAGCTCACCACCGAGCTCAGAGACCCAGTACTTC. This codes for CASSPPSSETQYF.

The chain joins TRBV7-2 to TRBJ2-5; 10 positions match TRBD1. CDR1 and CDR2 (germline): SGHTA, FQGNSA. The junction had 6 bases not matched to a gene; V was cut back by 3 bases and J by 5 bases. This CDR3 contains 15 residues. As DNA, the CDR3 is TGTGCCAGCAGCTTGAGGACAGGGGGACGGGAGACCCAGTACTTC. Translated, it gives CASSLRTGGRETQYF.

This CDR3 reads CASSAETGMREKLFF. The CDR3 bases are TGTGCCAGCAGCGCTGAGACAGGGATGCGAGAAAAACTGTTTTTT. This chain joins TRBV11-2 and TRBJ1-4, with 7 positions matching TRBD1. The CDR3 consists of 15 residues. J lost 8 bases, V lost 5 bases, and 11 bases had no gene match. The germline V gene encodes CDR1 SGHAT and CDR2 FQNNGV. Using reference TRBV11-2 and TRBJ1-4 for the parts outside the CDR3, the full variable domain is EAGVAQSPRYKIIEKRQSVAFWCNPISGHATLYWYQQILGQGPKLLIQFQNNGVVDDSQLPKDRFSAERLKGVDSTLKIQPAKLEDSAVYLCASSAETGMREKLFFGSGTQLSVL.

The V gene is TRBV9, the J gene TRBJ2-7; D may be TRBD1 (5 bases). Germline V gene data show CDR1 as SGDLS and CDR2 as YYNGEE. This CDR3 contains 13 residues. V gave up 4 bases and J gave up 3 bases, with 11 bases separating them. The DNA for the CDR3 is TGTGCCAGCAGCAAGGTCAGGGTCTACGAGCAGTACTTC. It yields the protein CASSKVRVYEQYF.

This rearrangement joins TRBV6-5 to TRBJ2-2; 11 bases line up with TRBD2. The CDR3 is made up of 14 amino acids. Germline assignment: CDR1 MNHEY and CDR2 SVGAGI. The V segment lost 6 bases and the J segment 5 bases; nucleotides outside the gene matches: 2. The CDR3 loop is CASRTSGATGELFF. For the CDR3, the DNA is TGTGCCAGCAGGACTAGCGGGGCGACCGGGGAGCTGTTTTTT.

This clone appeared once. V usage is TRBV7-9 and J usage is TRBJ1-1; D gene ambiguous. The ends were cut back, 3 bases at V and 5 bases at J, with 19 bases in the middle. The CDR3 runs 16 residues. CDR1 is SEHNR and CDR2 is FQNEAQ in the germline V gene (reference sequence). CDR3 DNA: TGTGCCAGCAGCTTCCTTTTAGGCAAGACGGGGACTGAAGCTTTCTTT. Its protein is CASSFLLGKTGTEAFF.

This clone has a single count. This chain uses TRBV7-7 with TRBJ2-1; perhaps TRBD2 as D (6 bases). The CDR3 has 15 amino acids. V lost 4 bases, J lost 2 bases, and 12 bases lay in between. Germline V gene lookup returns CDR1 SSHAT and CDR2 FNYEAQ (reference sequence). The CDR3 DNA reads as TGTGCCAGCAGCTCCCAGCGGGCCACCTACAATGAGCAGTTCTTC. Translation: CASSSQRATYNEQFF.

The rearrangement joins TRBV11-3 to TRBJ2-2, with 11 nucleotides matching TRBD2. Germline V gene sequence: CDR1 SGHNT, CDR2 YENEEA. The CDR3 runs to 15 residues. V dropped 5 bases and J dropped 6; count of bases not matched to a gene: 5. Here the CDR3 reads CASSHSGGAAGELFF. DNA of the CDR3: TGTGCCAGCAGCCATAGCGGGGGGGCCGCCGGGGAGCTGTTTTTT.

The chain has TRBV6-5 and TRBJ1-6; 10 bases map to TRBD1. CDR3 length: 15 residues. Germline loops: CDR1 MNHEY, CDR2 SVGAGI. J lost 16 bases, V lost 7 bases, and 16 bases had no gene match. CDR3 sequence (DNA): TGTGCCAGCACCACAGGGACAGGGGCCTCTGAGAATCTCCACTTT. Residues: CASTTGTGASENLHF.

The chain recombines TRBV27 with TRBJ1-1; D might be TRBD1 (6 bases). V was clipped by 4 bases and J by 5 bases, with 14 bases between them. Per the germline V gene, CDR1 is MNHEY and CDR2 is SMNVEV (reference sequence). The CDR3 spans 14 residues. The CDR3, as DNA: TGTGCCAGCAGTTCGACAGGTTGGGGGACTGAAGCTTTCTTT. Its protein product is CASSSTGWGTEAFF.

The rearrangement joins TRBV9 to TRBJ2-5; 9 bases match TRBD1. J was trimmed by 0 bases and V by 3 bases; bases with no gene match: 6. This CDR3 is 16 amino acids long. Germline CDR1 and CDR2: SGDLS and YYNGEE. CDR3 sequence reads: CASSAWTGEYQETQYF. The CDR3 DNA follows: TGTGCCAGCAGCGCATGGACAGGGGAATACCAAGAGACCCAGTACTTC.

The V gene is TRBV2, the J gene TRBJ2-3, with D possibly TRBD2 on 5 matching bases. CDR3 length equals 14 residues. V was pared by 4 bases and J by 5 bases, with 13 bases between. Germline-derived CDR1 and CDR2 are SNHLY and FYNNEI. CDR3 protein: CASSVRGEGDTQYF. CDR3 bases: TGTGCCAGCAGTGTTCGGGGAGAAGGAGATACGCAGTATTTT.

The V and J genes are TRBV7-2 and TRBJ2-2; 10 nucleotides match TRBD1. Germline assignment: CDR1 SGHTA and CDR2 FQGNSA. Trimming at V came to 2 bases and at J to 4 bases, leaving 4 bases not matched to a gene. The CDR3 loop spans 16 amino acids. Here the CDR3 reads CASSLFGTGVTGELFF. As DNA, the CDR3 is TGTGCCAGCAGCTTATTTGGGACAGGGGTCACCGGGGAGCTGTTTTTT.